These 23 T cell receptor beta chains were sequenced from one sample in a study of shared clonotypes between healthy human individuals. The protocol was immunoSEQ multiplex PCR, while the TCRdb copy is restricted to in-frame clones and leaves out a portion. The sample comprises 2 million to 2.5 million clones, approximately 90% of which are singletons, and around 0.35% rests with the top ten. Sequenced: naive CD4+ T cells from PBMCs. As for subset: CD45RA+ positively selected. The receptors originated from a young man in good health. Some clones in this sample may be carry-over from other donors' samples.

The chain combines TRBV5-4 with TRBJ1-1, with 10 positions matching TRBD1. With 3 bases clipped from V and 7 bases from J, the junction kept 9 bases outside the gene matches. This CDR3 region has 15 residues. Germline CDR1 SGHNT, CDR2 YYREEE (reference sequence). CDR3 coding DNA: TGTGCCAGCAGCTACCCCGACAGGGGGCCTAATGAAGCTTTCTTT. As protein: CASSYPDRGPNEAFF.

The V gene is TRBV30, the J gene TRBJ2-5; TRBD1 aligns across 7 bases. The closer fit of TRBJ2-7 to the DNA end suggests the J call may be wrong. Germline V gives CDR1 GTSNPN, CDR2 SVGIG (reference sequence). The CDR3 spans 14 residues. CDR3 in DNA: TGTGCCTGGAGTCGGGACAGCCCGTCCTACGAGCAGTACTTC. Translation: CAWSRDSPSYEQYF.

This chain links TRBV29-1 with TRBJ2-3; a possible D gene is TRBD1 (6 bases). Germline V CDR1 and CDR2: SQVTM, ANQGSEA. This CDR3 is 14 amino acids long. V was clipped by 4 bases and J by 5 bases, with 16 bases between them. As DNA, the CDR3 is TGCAGCGTTGGAGGGGCAGGGGATAGAGATACGCAGTATTTT. It yields the protein CSVGGAGDRDTQYF.

The chain links TRBV19 to TRBJ1-5; D perhaps matches TRBD1 (5 bases). Per the germline V gene, CDR1 is LNHDA and CDR2 is SQIVND (reference sequence). V was clipped by 11 bases and J by 5 bases, with 16 bases between them. The CDR3 consists of 13 residues. The DNA for the CDR3 is TGTGCCTCGGGCGGGGGTGGTCATCAGCCCCAGCATTTT. Translating it yields CASGGGGHQPQHF.

This clone was seen a single time. The chain couples TRBV25-1 to TRBJ2-6; D is tentatively TRBD1 or TRBD2 (5 bases each). Trimming took 1 base from V and 3 from J, leaving 16 bases between them. This CDR3 is 18 amino acids long. Per germline, CDR1 MGHDK and CDR2 SYGVNS. This CDR3 reads CASSESGPPIGGANVLTF. CDR3 in DNA: TGTGCCAGCAGTGAATCGGGACCCCCGATCGGTGGGGCCAACGTCCTGACTTTC.

The rearrangement joins TRBV2 to TRBJ2-3; D remains ambiguous. Per germline, CDR1 SNHLY and CDR2 FYNNEI. V lost 5 bases, J lost 2 bases, and 11 bases lay in between. CDR3 length: 14 residues. In DNA, the CDR3 is TGTGCCAGCAGTTATTCCCGGGCCACAGATACGCAGTATTTT. This codes for CASSYSRATDTQYF.

V gene TRBV19 combines with J gene TRBJ1-2; D unclear. This CDR3 has 17 amino acids. Trimming shortened V by 4 bases and J by 4 bases, and 22 bases separated the two germline ends. Germline CDR1 LNHDA, CDR2 SQIVND (reference sequence). The CDR3 DNA sequence: TGTGCCAGTAGTAACACGAAGGAGTCCACGCAACCCTATGGCTACACCTTC. Amino acid sequence: CASSNTKESTQPYGYTF.

This clone was seen only a few times. The chain couples TRBV18 to TRBJ1-3; TRBD1 aligns across 7 bases. The germline V gene encodes CDR1 KGHSH and CDR2 LQKENI. With 3 bases clipped from V and 4 bases from J, the junction kept 3 bases outside the gene matches. The CDR3 has 14 residues. The CDR3 reads CASSPTGIGNTIYF. The CDR3 DNA is TGTGCCAGCTCACCGACAGGGATCGGAAACACCATATATTTT.

CDR3 sequence: CASREAGGYNEQFF. DNA for the CDR3: TGCGCCAGCAGGGAAGCGGGAGGGTACAATGAGCAGTTCTTC. This sequence joins TRBV5-1 and TRBJ2-1, with TRBD2 identical over 10 bases. Losses at the gene ends were 5 bases for V and 4 bases for J; bases not matched to a gene: 3. CDR3 length: 14 residues. Germline CDR1 and CDR2: SGHRS and YFSETQ.

This clone was seen only a few times. This sequence joins TRBV10-3 and TRBJ1-4; no clear D. This CDR3 contains 14 residues. Germline CDR1 and CDR2: ENHRY and SYGVKD. The V end lost 6 bases, the J end lost 7 bases, and 15 bases lay between the germline ends. CDR3 amino acids: CAISRTDGREKLFF. As DNA, the CDR3 is TGTGCCATCAGCCGAACAGACGGTCGTGAAAAACTGTTTTTT.

A remark on this clone: The identical CDR3 is also encoded by other nucleotide sequences in the sample. The chain couples TRBV4-1 to TRBJ2-1; D perhaps matches TRBD2 (5 bases). From germline, CDR1 is MGHRA and CDR2 YSYEKL. V was pared by 1 base and J by 9 bases, with 7 bases between. The CDR3 has 12 amino acids. The CDR3 loop is CASSQVAGEQFF. CDR3 nucleotide sequence: TGCGCCAGCAGCCAAGTGGCGGGTGAGCAGTTCTTC.

The chain uses TRBV15 and TRBJ1-5, with TRBD1 matching 9 bases. The junction had 7 bases not matched to a gene; V was cut back by 7 bases and J by 0 bases. CDR1 and CDR2 (germline): LNHNV, YYDKDF (reference sequence). The CDR3 is made up of 16 amino acids. CDR3 protein: CATTGQGPSSNQPQHF. The CDR3 nucleotides read TGTGCCACCACGGGACAGGGACCATCTAGCAATCAGCCCCAGCATTTT.

V usage is TRBV7-3 and J usage is TRBJ2-1, with 9 bases that match TRBD2. Germline CDR1 and CDR2: SGHTA and FQGTGA. The CDR3 consists of 16 residues. V dropped 4 bases and J dropped 4; count of bases not matched to a gene: 8. The DNA for the CDR3 is TGTGCCAGCAGCTCACGTCCTAGCGGGAATTACAATGAGCAGTTCTTC. Translating gives CASSSRPSGNYNEQFF. The entire variable domain, with the rest obtained from reference TRBV7-3 and TRBJ2-1, is as follows: GAGVSQTPSNKVTEKGKYVELRCDPISGHTALYWYRQSLGQGPEFLIYFQGTGAADDSGLPNDRFFAVRPEGSVSTLKIQRTERGDSAVYLCASSSRPSGNYNEQFFGPGTRLTVL.

The rearrangement joins TRBV27 to TRBJ2-3, with D tentatively TRBD2 (6 bases). The V gene's germline CDR1 is MNHEY and CDR2 SMNVEV (reference sequence). V lost 5 bases, J lost 4 bases, and 19 bases lay in between. The CDR3 consists of 16 residues. The CDR3 sequence: CASSPRSGHTSDTQYF. CDR3 in DNA: TGTGCCAGCAGTCCCCGTAGCGGTCACACCTCAGATACGCAGTATTTT.

This clone was observed once. This chain uses TRBV5-4 with TRBJ2-7; TRBD1 matches 10 bases. V lost 4 bases and J lost 3; bases outside the gene matches: 7. The CDR3 loop spans 15 amino acids. Germline V CDR1 and CDR2: SGHNT, YYREEE (reference sequence). In DNA, the CDR3 is TGTGCCAGCAGCACGTCGAGGACAGGGGGCTACGAGCAGTACTTC. Translated, it gives CASSTSRTGGYEQYF.

The rearrangement links TRBV19 to TRBJ2-2; 9 nucleotides match TRBD1. After removal of 0 bases from V and 12 bases from J, the junction contained 5 bases not matched to a gene. CDR1 and CDR2 (germline): LNHDA, SQIVND (reference sequence). The CDR3 totals 14 residues. CDR3 protein: CASSIDAGQGKLFF. CDR3 nucleotide sequence: TGTGCCAGTAGTATAGATGCGGGACAGGGAAAGCTGTTTTTT.

The chain employs TRBV7-2 and TRBJ1-1, with 8 bases lining up with TRBD1. The V gene's germline CDR1 is SGHTA and CDR2 FQGNSA. The CDR3 length is 13 residues. With V trimmed by 1 base and J by 10 bases, 5 bases remained unmatched. The CDR3 reads CASSLGDRRLAFF. The CDR3 nucleotides read TGTGCCAGCAGCTTAGGGGACAGGAGATTAGCTTTCTTT. The complete variable domain, with remaining parts taken from reference TRBV7-2 and TRBJ1-1, reads GAGVSQSPSNKVTEKGKDVELRCDPISGHTALYWYRQSLGQGLEFLIYFQGNSAPDKSGLPSDRFSAERTGGSVSTLTIQRTQQEDSAVYLCASSLGDRRLAFFGQGTRLTVV.

The chain joins TRBV28 to TRBJ2-1; D unclear. From germline, CDR1 is MDHEN and CDR2 SYDVKM. V was clipped by 3 bases and J by 12 bases, with 15 bases between them. The CDR3 runs to 13 residues. CDR3 residues: CASSLSSPPPQFF. In DNA, the CDR3 is TGTGCCAGCAGTTTGAGTTCCCCTCCGCCGCAGTTCTTC.

This clone was picked up a small number of times. Distinct nucleotide sequences in the sample also encode this CDR3. The gene calls are TRBV18 and TRBJ1-1; D is unresolved. Germline CDR1 and CDR2: KGHSH and LQKENI. This CDR3 region has 13 residues. Trimming took off 3 bases at V and 0 bases at J, with 5 bases between the two ends. The CDR3 bases are TGTGCCAGCTCACCGTCAATGAACACTGAAGCTTTCTTT. Its protein is CASSPSMNTEAFF.

The V and J genes are TRBV19 and TRBJ2-1, with 12 bases matching TRBD2. Germline CDR1 is LNHDA and CDR2 is SQIVND (reference sequence). This CDR3 is 17 amino acids long. V shed 5 bases and J 3 bases; nucleotides not matched to a gene: 8. The CDR3 is CASSQLAGGRFYNEQFF. The CDR3 bases are TGTGCCAGTAGTCAGCTAGCGGGAGGGCGCTTCTACAATGAGCAGTTCTTC.

The chain joins TRBV5-1 to TRBJ1-1; D perhaps matches TRBD1 (5 bases). Germline V gene lookup returns CDR1 SGHRS and CDR2 YFSETQ. The CDR3 totals 13 residues. V gave up 4 bases and J gave up 4 bases, with 11 bases separating them. The CDR3 spells CASSPGLSTEAFF. For the CDR3, the DNA is TGCGCCAGCAGCCCGGGACTGAGCACTGAAGCTTTCTTT.

This chain joins TRBV7-2 and TRBJ2-1; 7 bases are a match to TRBD2. Germline V gives CDR1 SGHTA, CDR2 FQGNSA. The ends lost 3 bases at V and 2 bases at J; junction bases unmatched: 7. This CDR3 region has 16 residues. In DNA form, the CDR3 reads TGTGCCAGCAGCTTCCTAGCGGCCGTAACCTACAATGAGCAGTTCTTC. Its protein product is CASSFLAAVTYNEQFF.

This chain links TRBV6-5 with TRBJ2-3, with D uncertain. The germline V gene has CDR1 MNHEY and CDR2 SVGAGI. This CDR3 is 12 amino acids long. Deletions cut 5 bases from V and 6 bases from J, with 9 bases between. CDR3 nucleotide sequence: TGTGCCAGCAGTGACCTCTCGGATACGCAGTATTTT. Residues: CASSDLSDTQYF.